This T cell receptor beta chain was sequenced for a study of blood T cell repertoires in COVID-19. Whole-study context: Researchers got acute and convalescent COVID-19 samples from the United States, Italy and Spain. T cells, B-cell-depleted T cells, or PBMCs provided the cDNA or gDNA that served as material.

Produced via immunoSEQ multiplex PCR; TCRdb's table is partial and in-frame only. The sample contains 150,000 to 160,000 clones, 75% to 85% of which appear only once. This TCR was recovered from a woman between 45 and 60 years old with acute or convalescent COVID-19. The specimen sequenced was peripheral blood.

In DNA form, the CDR3 reads TGCGCCAGCAGGAGAATACCGGGACAGGGAGGCGAGCAGTACTTC. Translated: CASRRIPGQGGEQYF. V usage is TRBV5-1 and J usage is TRBJ2-7, with TRBD1 matching 9 bases. Germline values: CDR1 SGHRS, CDR2 YFSETQ. The CDR3 loop spans 15 amino acids. V shed 5 bases, J shed 6 bases, and the junction held 12 bases outside the gene matches.